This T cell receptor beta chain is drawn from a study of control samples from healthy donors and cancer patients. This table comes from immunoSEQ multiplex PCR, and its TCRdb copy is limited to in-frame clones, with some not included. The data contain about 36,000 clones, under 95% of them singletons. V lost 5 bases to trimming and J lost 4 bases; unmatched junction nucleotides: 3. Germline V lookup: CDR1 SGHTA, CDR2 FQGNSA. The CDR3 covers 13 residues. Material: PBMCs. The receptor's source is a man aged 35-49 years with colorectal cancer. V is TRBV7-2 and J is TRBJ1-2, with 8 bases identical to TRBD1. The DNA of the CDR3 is TGTGCCAGCAGCGGGGGACAGGCCTATGGCTACACCTTC. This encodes CASSGGQAYGYTF.